This T cell receptor beta chain was sequenced during a study of T cells after posttransplantation cyclophosphamide. The study, taken as a whole, reports: Donor CD8+ memory clones often dominated recipient blood repertoires at later times. Skin or GI-infiltrating T cells shared few TRB sequences with blood.

This clone was recorded many times. Its target is not known. The V gene lost 3 bases and the J gene lost 0 bases, with 14 bases spanning the gap. The CDR3 spans 15 residues. CDR1 is GTSNPN, CDR2 SVGIG, per germline (reference sequence). Some clones are missing from TCRdb's copy, which holds only in-frame ones; the method was immunoSEQ multiplex PCR. The sample shows under 45,000 clones, none of them appearing just once. The related graft donor's blood sample was taken on the day of bone marrow donation. This clonotype was obtained from a woman aged 45-59 years in good health and a related stem cell transplant donor. The chain couples TRBV30 to TRBJ1-1; D gene ambiguous. Sequenced input: PBMCs. CDR3: CAWSLQFQMNTEAFF. CDR3 nucleotide sequence: TGTGCCTGGAGCCTTCAGTTCCAAATGAACACTGAAGCTTTCTTT.